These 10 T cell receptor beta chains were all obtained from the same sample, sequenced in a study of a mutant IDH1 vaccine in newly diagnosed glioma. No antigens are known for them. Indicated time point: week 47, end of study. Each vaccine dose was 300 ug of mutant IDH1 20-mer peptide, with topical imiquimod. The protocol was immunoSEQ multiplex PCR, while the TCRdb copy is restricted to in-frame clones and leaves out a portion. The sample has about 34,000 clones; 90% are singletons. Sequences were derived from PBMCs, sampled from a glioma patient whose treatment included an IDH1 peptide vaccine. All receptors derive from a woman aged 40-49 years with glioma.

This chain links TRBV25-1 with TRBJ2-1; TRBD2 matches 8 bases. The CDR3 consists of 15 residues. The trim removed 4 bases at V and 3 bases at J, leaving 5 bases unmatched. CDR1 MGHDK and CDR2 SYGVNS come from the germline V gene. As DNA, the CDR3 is TGTGCCAGCAGTGCGGCCACTAGCGGCTACAATGAGCAGTTCTTC. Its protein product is CASSAATSGYNEQFF.

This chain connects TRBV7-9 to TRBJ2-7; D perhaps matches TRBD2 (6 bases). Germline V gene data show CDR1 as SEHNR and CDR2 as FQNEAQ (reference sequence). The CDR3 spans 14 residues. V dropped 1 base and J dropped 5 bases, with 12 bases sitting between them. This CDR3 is CASSLEGRTNEQYF. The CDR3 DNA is TGTGCCAGCAGCTTAGAGGGGAGGACTAACGAGCAGTACTTC.

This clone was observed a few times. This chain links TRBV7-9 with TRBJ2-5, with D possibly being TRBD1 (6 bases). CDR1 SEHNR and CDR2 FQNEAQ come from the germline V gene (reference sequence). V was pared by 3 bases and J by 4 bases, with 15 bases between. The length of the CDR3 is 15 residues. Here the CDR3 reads CASSFPPTGIETQYF. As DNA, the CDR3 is TGTGCCAGCAGCTTCCCTCCGACAGGAATAGAGACCCAGTACTTC. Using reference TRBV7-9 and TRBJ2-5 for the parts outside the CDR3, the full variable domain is DTGVSQNPRHKITKRGQNVTFRCDPISEHNRLYWYRQTLGQGPEFLTYFQNEAQLEKSRLLSDRFSAERPKGSFSTLEIQRTEQGDSAMYLCASSFPPTGIETQYFGPGTRLLVL.

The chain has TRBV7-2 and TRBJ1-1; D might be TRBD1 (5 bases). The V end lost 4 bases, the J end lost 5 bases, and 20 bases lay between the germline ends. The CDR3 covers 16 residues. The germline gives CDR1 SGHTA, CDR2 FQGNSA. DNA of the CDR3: TGTGCCAGCAGCTCCCAAAGGTCGGGGGGTGGTACTGAAGCTTTCTTT. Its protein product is CASSSQRSGGGTEAFF. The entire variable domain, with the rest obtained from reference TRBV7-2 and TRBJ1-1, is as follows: GAGVSQSPSNKVTEKGKDVELRCDPISGHTALYWYRQSLGQGLEFLIYFQGNSAPDKSGLPSDRFSAERTGGSVSTLTIQRTQQEDSAVYLCASSSQRSGGGTEAFFGQGTRLTVV.

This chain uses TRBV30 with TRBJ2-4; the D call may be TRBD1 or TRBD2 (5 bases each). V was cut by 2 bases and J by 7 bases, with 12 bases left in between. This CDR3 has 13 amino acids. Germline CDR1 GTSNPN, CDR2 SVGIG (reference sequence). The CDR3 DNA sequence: TGTGCCTGGAGTTCACCGGGGCTGAACATTCAGTACTTC. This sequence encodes CAWSSPGLNIQYF.

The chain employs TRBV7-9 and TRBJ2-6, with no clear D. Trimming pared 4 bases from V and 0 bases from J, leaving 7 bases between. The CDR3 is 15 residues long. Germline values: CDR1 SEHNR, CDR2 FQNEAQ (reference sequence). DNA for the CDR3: TGTGCCAGCAGCTCCTGGGGCTCTGGGGCCAACGTCCTGACTTTC. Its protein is CASSSWGSGANVLTF.

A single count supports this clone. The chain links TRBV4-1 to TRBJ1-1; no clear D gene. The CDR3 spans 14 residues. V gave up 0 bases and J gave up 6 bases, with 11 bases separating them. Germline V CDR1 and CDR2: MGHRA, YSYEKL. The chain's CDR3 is CASSQDPGRAEAFF. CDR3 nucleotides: TGCGCCAGCAGCCAAGATCCCGGGAGGGCTGAAGCTTTCTTT.

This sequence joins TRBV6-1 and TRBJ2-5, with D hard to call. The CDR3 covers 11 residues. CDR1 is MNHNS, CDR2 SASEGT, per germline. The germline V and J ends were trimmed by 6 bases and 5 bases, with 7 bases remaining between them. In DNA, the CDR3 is TGTGCCAGCAGCCCGAGGGAGACCCAGTACTTC. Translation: CASSPRETQYF.

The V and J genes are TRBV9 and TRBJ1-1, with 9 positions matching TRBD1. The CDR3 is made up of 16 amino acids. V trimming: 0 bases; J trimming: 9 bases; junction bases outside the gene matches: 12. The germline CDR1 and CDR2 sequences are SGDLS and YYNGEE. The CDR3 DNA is TGTGCCAGCAGCGTAGTCGACGGGACAGGGTTTCGCCAAGCTTTCTTT. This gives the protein CASSVVDGTGFRQAFF.

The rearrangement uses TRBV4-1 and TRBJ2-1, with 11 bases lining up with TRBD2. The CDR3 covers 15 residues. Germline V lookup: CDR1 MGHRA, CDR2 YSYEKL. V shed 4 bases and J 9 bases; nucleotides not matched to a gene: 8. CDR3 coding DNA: TGCGCCAGCAGCCGGGGACTAGCGGATGGCTTTGAGCAGTTCTTC. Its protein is CASSRGLADGFEQFF.